The text below deals with one TCR beta chain. Its antigen is still unknown. A read error may account for a junction end that differs from germline. Within the sample, other DNA sequences also encode this same CDR3. In total, more than 500 healthy bone marrow donors made up the cohort. At the time of sampling, every cohort member was nominally healthy, though immune exposures that went unrecorded were likely present. The donor tested CMV seropositive, placing the donor among the roughly 300 seropositive members of the cohort. Each donor provided a peripheral blood sample, and peripheral blood mononuclear cells were used for TCR beta sequencing. Genomic DNA was extracted from the blood cell samples with the Qiagen DNeasy Blood Extraction Kit. This record belongs to a study of cytomegalovirus exposure and HLA in healthy donors (dated by TCRdb to the late 2010s). In the study overall: According to an earlier analysis of 550 to 700 of the donors, about 190 million T cells yielded 117 million unique TCR beta sequences and roughly 280 Gb of sequence data. An earlier analysis of approximately 630 of the donors applied high-throughput TCR beta sequencing to assess whether each TCR beta V gene segment acted as functional or pseudogenic. A later analysis re-analyzed previously published TCR beta repertoires from several hundred donors and added high-resolution HLA genotyping to study TCR occurrence patterns. High-throughput TCR immunosequencing, statistical association of individual TCRs with disease status, and machine learning were combined to predict cytomegalovirus infection status. All discovery cohort repertoires had been generated on a single sequencing platform. HLA typing included class I and class II loci at four-digit resolution. Around 320 gigabases of sequencing data and 70 million to 85 million unique TCR sequences were included in an early release covering about 600 HLA-typed donors. Donor age, sex, ethnicity and CMV serostatus were collected together with the repertoire data. Typing coverage varied by locus: roughly 629-640 donors for A, B, C, DRB1 and DQB1; approximately 500 for DQA1; over 600 for DPA1; about 450 for DPB1. The genetic ancestry cluster associated with self-reported Caucasian donors included about four fifths of the 398 genotyped donors. The study aimed to test whether signatures of past pathogen exposure could be identified by cataloging public T cell receptors. A few DR-DQ haplotypes were treated as single units for association and clustering because of strong linkage in the cohort. Along with the roughly 610-subject first cohort, a separate validation cohort of about 110 different subjects was used. The later analysis used no new phenotypic data to find candidate immune exposures, relying instead on TCR beta sequences and their occurrence across donors. Using immunosequencing, the study profiled T cell repertoires from 500 to 800 subjects and related those repertoires to cytomegalovirus serostatus. A later genetic analysis took genome-wide SNP genotypes for about 60% of the roughly 670 donors and used that subset as a discovery cohort. On average, roughly 240,000 unique TCR beta nucleotide sequences were sequenced per donor among about 400 genotyped donors of the cohort, with approximately 18% of those sequences being non-productive. What the study reported, not specific to this receptor: Most CMV-associated TCR beta chains appeared to be HLA-restricted in a later analysis, and the HLA associations seemed to be driven largely by CMV exposure. This cohort had only TCR beta chains sequenced, and the lack of alpha or paired-chain data limited which features could be detected. A later analysis found that TCR association rates varied across HLA loci, with DRB1 alleles showing the most associated TCRs and HLA-C alleles the fewest. A cluster of highly shared sequence variants was judged likely to represent a technical artifact of the sequencing pipeline. Most TCR sequences were seen in very few donors, while some public TCRs were found in many individuals. Strong co-occurrence of HLA alleles, especially DR and DQ, made assigning TCR associations to individual alleles difficult. A further reported finding was that TCR beta sequences accurately predicted the HLA-A and HLA-B alleles for most subjects in the first cohort. Immune exposure information for the cohort was limited to CMV serostatus. The authors suggested that the approach could potentially be generalized to other disease states and immunological phenotypes. An association between a missense DCLRE1C variant and V-gene and J-gene trimming of TCR beta chains was found in a later genetic analysis and replicated in an independent cohort. According to a later analysis, parvovirus B19, influenza, CMV and Epstein-Barr virus appeared linked to several top co-occurrence clusters. The presence/absence analyses assumed that sequencing depth was roughly uniform across donors, and that assumption may not be true. Because HLA typing was missing for some donors at each locus, association tests included only the typed subset. The classifier was reported to diagnose cytomegalovirus status with high specificity and sensitivity in both the original cohort and the validation cohort. In vitro tests confirmed that a few of the cytomegalovirus-associated TCR beta chains recognize cytomegalovirus antigens. A later genetic analysis reported fewer N-insertions in productive TCRs among donors in an Asian-associated ancestry cluster than the approximately 670-donor mean. A total of roughly 160 TCR beta chains were listed by the study as associated with cytomegalovirus. Linkage disequilibrium might explain the correlated functional status among segregating V segments, but an unknown experimental factor could not be excluded. Some IMGT-functional V segments, including TRBV6-2 and TRBV6-3, could not be distinguished by the 87-base-pair reads and were therefore excluded. A later analysis found that HLA-associated TCR beta chains were more clonally expanded and had lower generation probabilities than equally common non-associated chains. The earlier analysis of a few hundred of the donors excluded some 15 rarely observed V segments, including chromosome 9 orphons, because counts were too low. In an earlier analysis of some 640 of the donors, most TCR beta V segments were observed in productive rearrangements about 87% or about 30% of the time, broadly matching IMGT annotations. In a later analysis, about 17,000 TCR beta sequences were associated with specific HLA alleles at a false discovery rate of 0.05.

Libraries were built with the immunoSEQ multiplex PCR assay. A mixture of 60 forward primers for TCR Vbeta segments and 13 reverse primers for TCR Jbeta segments was used in the multiplex PCR. A multiplex PCR assay on genomic DNA amplified the CDR3 region of rearranged TCR beta genes. The Illumina HiSeq System was used to sequence the amplified TCR beta libraries as 87-base-pair reads. In the paper's pipeline: A later analysis tallied some 79 million unique TCR beta chains across the 666 repertoires, and roughly 11 million of those chains were shared by two or more donors. Raw reads were error-corrected and collapsed into unique sequences with a nearest-neighbor algorithm that merged closely related sequences to remove PCR and sequencing errors. To assign V, D and J gene segments, CDR3 sequences were aligned to IMGT reference sequences. For a sequence to be retained, a match of at least six nucleotides to both a V gene segment and a J gene segment was required. A rearrangement was called productive if the CDR3 had no stop codons and remained in frame with V and J, and every other rearrangement was called non-productive. CDR3 was defined according to IMGT convention as the region running from the second conserved V-encoded cysteine to the conserved J-encoded phenylalanine. Sequences without an unambiguous match to a single V gene segment were excluded from the earlier analysis of a few hundred of the donors. An earlier analysis of roughly 590 of the donors called V segments functional above 56.7% productive rearrangements and segregating when the between-donor standard deviation exceeded 5%. A statistical classification framework was built to diagnose cytomegalovirus status from the catalog of TCR beta chain sequences. In a later analysis, V and J genes were assigned by comparing TCR nucleotide sequences against IMGT/GENE-DB human TR gene sequences. The TCRdist pipeline was used in a later analysis to assign CDR3 sequences and most-parsimonious VDJ recombination scenarios. In a later analysis, each TCR beta chain was defined by its CDR3 amino acid sequence together with its V-gene family, and reads without a unique V-gene family were excluded. As a way to deal with suspected cross-contamination and a sequencing artifact, a later analysis dropped 450 to 600 nucleotide sequences that were highly shared and had low generation probability. In a later analysis, a clonal expansion index was calculated for each public chain from normalized within-repertoire ranks of inferred template counts. In a later analysis, generation probabilities were computed with a VDJ recombination model fitted to out-of-frame rearrangements, and the resulting probabilities were checked against IGoR. Hypergeometric tests were used in a later analysis to score TCR-TCR, TCR-HLA and TCR-CMV co-occurrence, with a repertoire-size bias correction applied to the TCR pairs. A later analysis estimated false discovery rates by permuting HLA or CMV assignments 20 times. In a later analysis, co-occurring TCRs were grouped using DBSCAN, and TCRdist sequence similarity was added for clustering within HLA-allele-positive subsets. Repertoires with fewer than 30,000 or more than 120,000 public chains were left out of co-occurrence clustering, as were about 5 repertoires with anomalous nucleotide sharing. TCRdb carries this immuneACCESS record with in-frame sequences only. Its versions omit some clonotypes, under half of them owing to an unresolved V gene in the studies checked, with the rest unexplained. That table is the source of V, J and clone size, and D and trimming were worked out from the DNA. This sample comprises about 190,000 clones, more than 65% of them detected only once. The ten largest make up less than 4% of the sample.

Taken from cysteine to phenylalanine, the CDR3 has 15 residues. The entry retains the CDR3 DNA only, 45 bases that are in frame from base 1. In the germline V gene, CDR1 corresponds to SGHRS and CDR2 to YFSETQ. This TCR was recovered from a woman aged 25-40 years in good health and CMV-seropositive. In this chain, TRBV5-1 is recombined with TRBJ1-2; TRBD1 is a possible D gene, resting on 6 matching bases. Sequencing was done on a sample of PBMCs. The CDR3 reads as follows: CASSSDGTPNYGYTF. The DNA sequence reads TGCGCCAGCAGCTCAGACGGGACACCTAACTACGGCTACACCTTC.